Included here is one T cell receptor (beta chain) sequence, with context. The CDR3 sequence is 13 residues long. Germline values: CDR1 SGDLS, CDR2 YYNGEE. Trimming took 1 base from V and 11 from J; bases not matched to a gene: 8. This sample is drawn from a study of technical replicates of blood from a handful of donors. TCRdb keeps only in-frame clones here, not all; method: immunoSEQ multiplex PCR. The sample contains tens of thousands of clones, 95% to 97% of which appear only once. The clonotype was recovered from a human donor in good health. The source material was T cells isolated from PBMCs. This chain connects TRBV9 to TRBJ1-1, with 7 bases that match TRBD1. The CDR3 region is CASSVRGGEEAFF. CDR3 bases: TGTGCCAGCAGCGTAAGAGGGGGCGAGGAGGCTTTCTTT.